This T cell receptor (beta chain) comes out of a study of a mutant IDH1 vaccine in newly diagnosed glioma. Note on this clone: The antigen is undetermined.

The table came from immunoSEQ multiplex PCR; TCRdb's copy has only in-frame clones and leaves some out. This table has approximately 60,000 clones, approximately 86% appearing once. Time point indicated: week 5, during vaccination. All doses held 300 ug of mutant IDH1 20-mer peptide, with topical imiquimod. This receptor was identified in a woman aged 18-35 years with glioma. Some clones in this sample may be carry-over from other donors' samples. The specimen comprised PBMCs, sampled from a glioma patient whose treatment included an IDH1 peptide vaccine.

CDR3 sequence (DNA): TGCGCCAGCAGCTTGACAGGTTCCACCAAAAACATTCAGTACTTC. Protein: CASSLTGSTKNIQYF. The V gene is TRBV5-1, the J gene TRBJ2-4; D may be TRBD1 (5 bases). The CDR3 runs 15 residues. The V gene's germline CDR1 is SGHRS and CDR2 YFSETQ. V dropped 1 base and J dropped 2 bases, with 10 bases sitting between them.